The next 26 T cell receptor beta chains were all read from a single sample in a study of T cells in Graves' hyperthyroidism and ophthalmopathy. TCR beta CDR3 region amplification was performed from RNA transcripts. Primed by the HTBI set, a first-round RT-PCR was run on the TCR CDR3. Each CDR3 protein gets one entry after TCRdb re-called the multiplex PCR reads with MiXCR. This sample has roughly 170,000 distinct CDR3 sequences, with around 8.9% found just once. The sequenced sample was blood. The receptors were gathered from a young woman with Graves' hyperthyroidism that later progressed to Graves' ophthalmopathy.

This clonotype was seen at least ten times. This chain joins TRBV20-1 and TRBJ1-2, with 7 bases matching TRBD1. The CDR3 sequence is 12 residues long. Germline lookup yields CDR1 DFQATT and CDR2 SNEGSKA (reference sequence). Trimming took 6 bases from V and 4 from J; bases not matched to a gene: 5. The CDR3 loop reads CSAAGGIYGYTF. The DNA for the CDR3 is TGCAGTGCGGCAGGGGGGATCTATGGCTACACCTTC.

This clonotype was recorded many times. The chain joins TRBV20-1 to TRBJ2-1; D remains unclear. The V gene's germline CDR1 is DFQATT and CDR2 SNEGSKA (reference sequence). Trimming removed 0 bases at V and 1 base at J, with 7 bases between. CDR3 length: 14 amino acids. This CDR3 reads CSARDKVSYNEQFF. The CDR3 coding sequence is TGCAGTGCTAGAGATAAGGTGTCCTACAATGAGCAGTTCTTC.

This clonotype was counted ten times or more. V gene TRBV10-3 combines with J gene TRBJ1-1; no firm D call. CDR3 size: 13 residues. The germline V and J ends were trimmed by 5 bases and 3 bases, with 10 bases remaining between them. CDR1 is ENHRY, CDR2 SYGVKD, per germline. The CDR3: CAISRDGYTEAFF. The CDR3 DNA reads TGTGCCATCAGTCGTGACGGTTACACTGAAGCTTTCTTT.

This clonotype was seen repeatedly, ten times or more. The rearrangement links TRBV12-3 or TRBV12-4 to TRBJ1-1; D gene unclear. Trimming took 4 bases from V and 2 from J, leaving 14 bases between them. This CDR3 is 15 amino acids long. The CDR3 DNA sequence: TGTGCCAGCAGTTACCTGGGTCAGCTTAACACTGAAGCTTTCTTT. Its protein is CASSYLGQLNTEAFF.

This clonotype occurred a few times. The chain uses TRBV5-5 and TRBJ2-3; 10 positions match TRBD1. The germline gives CDR1 SGHKS, CDR2 YYEKEE (reference sequence). Trimming took 8 bases from V and 5 from J; bases not matched to a gene: 5. The length of the CDR3 is 13 residues. DNA of the CDR3: TGTGCCAGGAGCGGGGACAGGGGAGATACGCAGTATTTT. Translating it yields CARSGDRGDTQYF.

The chain employs TRBV5-4 and TRBJ2-5; 7 positions match TRBD2. Trimming removed 7 bases from V and 2 bases from J; junction bases left unmatched: 11. The CDR3 loop spans 15 amino acids. CDR1 and CDR2 (germline): SGHNT, YYREEE (reference sequence). In nucleotides, the CDR3 is TGTGCCAGCGAAAAGGCGGGGGAAATTCAAGAGACCCAGTACTTC. Protein sequence: CASEKAGEIQETQYF.

This chain links TRBV19 with TRBJ2-1; TRBD2 is a possible D gene (7 bases). The CDR3 covers 17 residues. The germline V gene has CDR1 LNHDA and CDR2 SQIVND (reference sequence). V dropped 3 bases and J dropped 0 bases, with 15 bases sitting between them. This chain's CDR3 is CASSMKGGDYSYNEQFF. In DNA form, the CDR3 reads TGTGCCAGTAGTATGAAGGGGGGGGACTACTCCTACAATGAGCAGTTCTTC. Combining the CDR3 with reference TRBV19 and TRBJ2-1 gives the whole variable domain DGGITQSPKYLFRKEGQNVTLSCEQNLNHDAMYWYRQDPGQGLRLIYYSQIVNDFQKGDIAEGYSVSREKKESFPLTVTSAQKNPTAFYLCASSMKGGDYSYNEQFFGPGTRLTVL.

This clonotype appeared many times. The chain employs TRBV20-1 and TRBJ2-5, with 13 positions matching TRBD2. With V trimmed by 7 bases and J by 0 bases, 11 bases remained unmatched. The CDR3 length is 17 residues. The V gene's germline CDR1 is DFQATT and CDR2 SNEGSKA (reference sequence). CDR3: CSVPPTTSGRYQETQYF. DNA of the CDR3: TGCAGTGTGCCCCCGACGACTAGCGGGAGGTACCAAGAGACCCAGTACTTC.

This rearrangement joins TRBV20-1 to TRBJ2-6, with D perhaps matching TRBD2 (7 bases). Germline CDR1 is DFQATT and CDR2 is SNEGSKA (reference sequence). The CDR3 runs 16 residues. V lost 3 bases, J lost 0 bases, and 12 bases lay in between. CDR3 in amino acids: CSASTGGYSGANVLTF. CDR3 nucleotides: TGCAGTGCTAGTACGGGGGGCTACTCTGGGGCCAACGTCCTGACTTTC.

At least ten counts were recorded for this clonotype. The chain has TRBV27 and TRBJ2-1; 9 bases align to TRBD1. This CDR3 has 16 residues. V lost 4 bases, J lost 8 bases, and 12 bases stayed unmatched. Germline lookup yields CDR1 MNHEY and CDR2 SMNVEV (reference sequence). CDR3 DNA: TGTGCCAGCAGTTCATTAGGGACAGGGTATCAGGATGAGCAGTTCTTC. This sequence encodes CASSSLGTGYQDEQFF.

This clonotype was seen repeatedly, ten times or more. This chain connects TRBV11-1 to TRBJ2-3, with a possible D match to TRBD1 (5 bases). The CDR3 covers 13 residues. Germline loops: CDR1 SGHAT, CDR2 FQDESV (reference sequence). V was pared by 3 bases and J by 5 bases, with 9 bases between. DNA for the CDR3: TGTGCCAGCAGCTTGAGCGACAGAGATACGCAGTATTTT. Its translation is CASSLSDRDTQYF.

The V gene is TRBV27, the J gene TRBJ1-1; D perhaps matches TRBD1 (6 bases). The CDR3 is 15 residues long. Germline V gene lookup returns CDR1 MNHEY and CDR2 SMNVEV (reference sequence). V was cut by 6 bases and J by 0 bases, with 14 bases left in between. The CDR3 sequence is CASSPREGVNTEAFF. CDR3 bases: TGTGCCAGCAGCCCTAGGGAGGGGGTGAACACTGAAGCTTTCTTT.

This clonotype was found many times. The genes are TRBV11-1 and TRBJ2-5; TRBD1 matches 7 bases. The V gene's germline CDR1 is SGHAT and CDR2 FQDESV (reference sequence). V shed 3 bases and J 5 bases; nucleotides not matched to a gene: 3. The CDR3 is made up of 13 amino acids. The CDR3 is CASSFTGDETQYF. The CDR3 nucleotides are TGTGCCAGCAGCTTTACAGGGGACGAGACCCAGTACTTC.

The sample holds many counts of this clonotype. The V call is TRBV6-5, the J call TRBJ2-7; D gene unclear. V was pared by 2 bases and J by 5 bases, with 7 bases between. CDR3 size: 12 residues. Germline V gives CDR1 MNHEY, CDR2 SVGAGI. In DNA form, the CDR3 reads TGTGCCAGCAGTTACCGCGGCCACGAGCAGTACTTC. Residues: CASSYRGHEQYF.

This clonotype was detected ten times or more. The V gene is TRBV7-9, the J gene TRBJ2-7; the D call may be TRBD1 or TRBD2 (7 bases each). This CDR3 has 16 amino acids. Trimming took off 1 base at V and 0 bases at J, with 13 bases between the two ends. Per germline, CDR1 SEHNR and CDR2 FQNEAQ (reference sequence). This CDR3 reads CASSLGEGARSYEQYF. The CDR3 nucleotides are TGTGCCAGCAGCTTAGGGGAGGGGGCCCGCTCCTACGAGCAGTACTTC.

The CDR3 nucleotides are TGTGCCAGCAGCTTATTTTTGGCAGGGGGCGCTGGGGCCAACGTCCTGACTTTC. Its protein product is CASSLFLAGGAGANVLTF. The V and J genes are TRBV11-2 and TRBJ2-6; TRBD1 agrees at 8 bases. This CDR3 is built from 18 residues. The germline CDR1 and CDR2 sequences are SGHAT and FQNNGV. The trim removed 2 bases at V and 2 bases at J, leaving 8 bases unmatched. Supplemented by reference TRBV11-2 and TRBJ2-6, the full variable domain reads EAGVAQSPRYKIIEKRQSVAFWCNPISGHATLYWYQQILGQGPKLLIQFQNNGVVDDSQLPKDRFSAERLKGVDSTLKIQPAKLEDSAVYLCASSLFLAGGAGANVLTFGAGSRLTVL.

Many counts were recorded for this clonotype. The rearrangement links TRBV5-6 to TRBJ2-1, with 8 bases lining up with TRBD1. CDR1 is SGHDT and CDR2 is YYEEEE in the germline V gene. Trimming removed 1 base from V and 5 bases from J; junction bases left unmatched: 8. The CDR3 loop spans 16 amino acids. CDR3 loop: CASSLSLQGADNEQFF. CDR3 in DNA: TGTGCCAGCAGCTTGAGTTTGCAGGGGGCGGACAATGAGCAGTTCTTC.

This clonotype was found many times. J is TRBJ2-1 and V is TRBV19, with D perhaps matching TRBD1 (5 bases). This CDR3 region has 17 residues. The ends were cut back, 6 bases at V and 0 bases at J, with 18 bases in the middle. Germline values: CDR1 LNHDA, CDR2 SQIVND (reference sequence). CDR3 loop: CASSLYPGRGSYNEQFF. The CDR3 DNA sequence: TGTGCCAGTAGCCTATACCCTGGAAGGGGCTCCTACAATGAGCAGTTCTTC.

This clonotype was recorded at least ten times. The CDR3 loop is CASSYPGRNEQFF. CDR3 DNA sequence: TGTGCCAGCAGTTACCCTGGAAGGAATGAGCAGTTCTTC. The rearrangement joins TRBV6-6 to TRBJ2-1; D gene uncertain. CDR1 is MNHNY, CDR2 SVGAGI, per germline (reference sequence). The CDR3 spans 13 residues. Between the trimmed V and J ends, which lost 2 bases and 7 bases, there was a span of 9 bases.

This clonotype was seen at least ten times. The V and J genes are TRBV7-3 and TRBJ2-3, with TRBD1 as a possible D gene (5 bases). The CDR3 covers 15 residues. CDR1 SGHTA and CDR2 FQGTGA come from the germline V gene. V gave up 4 bases and J gave up 6 bases, with 17 bases separating them. DNA of the CDR3: TGTGCCAGCAGCTCTACAGGCTCTTTTGGGGATACGCAGTATTTT. Its protein product is CASSSTGSFGDTQYF.

This clonotype appeared a few times. The chain is built from TRBV5-1 and TRBJ2-3; 12 nucleotides agree with TRBD2. This CDR3 is 16 amino acids long. Germline CDR1 and CDR2: SGHRS and YFSETQ. The trim removed 2 bases at V and 4 bases at J, leaving 5 bases unmatched. For the CDR3, the DNA is TGCGCCAGCAGCTTACTAGCGGGAGGAATCCCAGATACGCAGTATTTT. Protein product: CASSLLAGGIPDTQYF.

This clonotype showed up many times. This rearrangement joins TRBV6-1 to TRBJ2-5; 14 nucleotides match TRBD2. In germline, CDR1 is MNHNS, CDR2 SASEGT. CDR3 length: 19 residues. Trimming removed 6 bases from V and 5 bases from J; junction bases left unmatched: 17. The CDR3 loop reads CASRELGLAGVTSVETQYF. The CDR3 DNA is TGTGCCAGCAGGGAACTGGGACTAGCGGGAGTAACTTCGGTGGAGACCCAGTACTTC.

This clonotype was seen a handful of times. The chain recombines TRBV3-1 with TRBJ2-1; 15 nucleotides line up with TRBD2. The CDR3 totals 16 residues. From germline, CDR1 is LGHDT and CDR2 YNNKEL (reference sequence). The J segment lost 10 bases and the V segment lost 3 bases, leaving 7 bases of the junction unmatched. The CDR3 nucleotides read TGTGCCAGCAGCCAGACGGGACTAGCGGGGGGCGACGAGCAGTTCTTC. Protein product: CASSQTGLAGGDEQFF.

This clonotype was counted at least ten times. The chain has TRBV7-9 and TRBJ1-2; perhaps TRBD1 as D (5 bases). The germline gives CDR1 SEHNR, CDR2 FQNEAQ (reference sequence). The ends were cut back, 3 bases at V and 4 bases at J, with 15 bases in the middle. The CDR3 has 15 amino acids. CDR3: CASSFGTSRGYGYTF. CDR3 bases: TGTGCCAGCAGCTTCGGGACCTCCCGGGGCTATGGCTACACCTTC. The entire variable domain, with the rest obtained from reference TRBV7-9 and TRBJ1-2, is as follows: DTGVSQNPRHKITKRGQNVTFRCDPISEHNRLYWYRQTLGQGPEFLTYFQNEAQLEKSRLLSDRFSAERPKGSFSTLEIQRTEQGDSAMYLCASSFGTSRGYGYTFGSGTRLTVV.

This clonotype was counted at least ten times. V and J are TRBV28 and TRBJ1-2; D remains ambiguous. Germline-derived CDR1 and CDR2 are MDHEN and SYDVKM. V lost 6 bases to trimming and J lost 2 bases, with 7 bases between them. CDR3 length equals 12 residues. The CDR3 DNA is TGTGCCAGCAGACCTAACAACTATGGCTACACCTTC. It yields the protein CASRPNNYGYTF.

This clonotype was recorded at least ten times. This chain joins TRBV3-1 and TRBJ1-2, with D possibly being TRBD1 (5 bases). Trimming took off 0 bases at V and 6 bases at J, with 11 bases between the two ends. The CDR3 runs 14 residues. CDR1 and CDR2 (germline): LGHDT, YNNKEL (reference sequence). The CDR3 is CASSQEPGRNGYTF. The CDR3 region has the DNA TGTGCCAGCAGCCAAGAGCCAGGGAGGAATGGCTACACCTTC.